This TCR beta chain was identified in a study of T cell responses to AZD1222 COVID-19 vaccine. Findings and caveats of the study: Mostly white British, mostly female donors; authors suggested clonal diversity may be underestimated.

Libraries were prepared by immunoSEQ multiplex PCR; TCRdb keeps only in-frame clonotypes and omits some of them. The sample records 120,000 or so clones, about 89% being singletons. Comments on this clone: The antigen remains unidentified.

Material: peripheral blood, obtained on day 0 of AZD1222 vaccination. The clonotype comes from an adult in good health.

For the CDR3, the DNA is TGCGCCAGCAGCTTGCCGGTAGGGGACTATGGCTACACCTTC. Translated: CASSLPVGDYGYTF. The rearrangement uses TRBV5-1 and TRBJ1-2; D might be TRBD1 (5 bases). There are 14 residues in the CDR3. V gave up 1 base and J gave up 3 bases, with 10 bases separating them. Germline V lookup: CDR1 SGHRS, CDR2 YFSETQ.